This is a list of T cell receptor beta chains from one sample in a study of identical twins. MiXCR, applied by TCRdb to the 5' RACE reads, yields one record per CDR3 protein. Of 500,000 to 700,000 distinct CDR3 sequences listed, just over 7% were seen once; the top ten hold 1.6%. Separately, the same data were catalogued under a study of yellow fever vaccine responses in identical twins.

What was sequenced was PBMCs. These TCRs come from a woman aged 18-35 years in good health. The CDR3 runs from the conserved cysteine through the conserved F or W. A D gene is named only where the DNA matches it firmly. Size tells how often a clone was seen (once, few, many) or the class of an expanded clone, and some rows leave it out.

CDR3nt: TGTGCCAGCAGTTCGAGGTTGACTAGCGGGGGCAATGAGCAGTTCTTC; CDR3aa: CASSSRLTSGGNEQFF; j_gene: TRBJ2-1; d_gene: TRBD2; abundance: many; v_gene: TRBV12-3/TRBV12-4; len: 16
CDR3nt: TGCGCCAGCAGCCCAGTCCTTGAGGGGTGGGAGACCCAGTACTTC; CDR3aa: CASSPVLEGWETQYF; j_gene: TRBJ2-5; d_gene: .; abundance: .; v_gene: TRBV5-1; len: 15
CDR3nt: TGTGCCCCAACTAGCACTGAGTTCTTC; CDR3aa: CAPTSTEFF; j_gene: TRBJ2-1; d_gene: .; abundance: many; v_gene: TRBV27; len: 9
CDR3nt: TGTGCCAGCAGCTTGGGGAGCGGGGACGGGCCGCAGTATTTT; CDR3aa: CASSLGSGDGPQYF; j_gene: TRBJ2-3; d_gene: TRBD2; abundance: .; v_gene: TRBV7-3; len: 14
CDR3nt: TGTGCCAGCAGTCCGGAACTTGAGGTGGTTGAAGCTTTCTTT; CDR3aa: CASSPELEVVEAFF; j_gene: TRBJ1-1; d_gene: .; abundance: many; v_gene: TRBV12-3/TRBV12-4; len: 14
CDR3nt: TGTGCCAGCACGGGGGAGGCTGAAAAACTGTTTTTT; CDR3aa: CASTGEAEKLFF; j_gene: TRBJ1-4; d_gene: .; abundance: many; v_gene: TRBV2; len: 12
CDR3nt: TGCGCCAGCACCGAATTAGGAGGGGGCAGCACAGATACGCAGTATTTT; CDR3aa: CASTELGGGSTDTQYF; j_gene: TRBJ2-3; d_gene: .; abundance: few; v_gene: TRBV5-1; len: 16
CDR3nt: TGCAGCGTTGAGCGGCTAGCGGGGATTCAAGAGACCCAGTACTTC; CDR3aa: CSVERLAGIQETQYF; j_gene: TRBJ2-5; d_gene: TRBD2; abundance: .; v_gene: TRBV29-1; len: 15
CDR3nt: TGTGCCAGCAGCCAAGTGGCACAGGGATTAAGCGGCTACACCTTC; CDR3aa: CASSQVAQGLSGYTF; j_gene: TRBJ1-2; d_gene: .; abundance: few; v_gene: TRBV3-1; len: 15
CDR3nt: TGTGCCAGCAGCCCCGGGACAGGGGGATCCAATGAGCAGTTCTTC; CDR3aa: CASSPGTGGSNEQFF; j_gene: TRBJ2-1; d_gene: TRBD1; abundance: many; v_gene: TRBV9; len: 15
CDR3nt: TGTGCCAGCAGCTTGGAGGTGACAGGAGTCTACAATGAGCAGTTCTTC; CDR3aa: CASSLEVTGVYNEQFF; j_gene: TRBJ2-1; d_gene: .; abundance: .; v_gene: TRBV5-6; len: 16
CDR3nt: TGTGCCAGCAGCTTGAGCGGGAATCAGCCCCAGCATTTT; CDR3aa: CASSLSGNQPQHF; j_gene: TRBJ1-5; d_gene: .; abundance: many; v_gene: TRBV12-3/TRBV12-4; len: 13
CDR3nt: TGTGCCAGCAGCAAAATGAAGGTCAGATTAGGTGGTGAGCAGTTCTTC; CDR3aa: CASSKMKVRLGGEQFF; j_gene: TRBJ2-1; d_gene: .; abundance: few; v_gene: TRBV21-1; len: 16
CDR3nt: TGTGCCAGCAGCCCCAGGGGTGTGCAGAATGAGCAGTTCTTC; CDR3aa: CASSPRGVQNEQFF; j_gene: TRBJ2-1; d_gene: .; abundance: .; v_gene: TRBV9; len: 14
CDR3nt: TGTGCCAGCAGTCGGCCACTAGCGGGGGCCGAATATGGGACCCAGTACTTC; CDR3aa: CASSRPLAGAEYGTQYF; j_gene: TRBJ2-5; d_gene: TRBD2; abundance: .; v_gene: TRBV6-1; len: 17
CDR3nt: TGCAGTGCTAAAAATAAGGGGCCTTGGTATGGTGGCTACACCTTC; CDR3aa: CSAKNKGPWYGGYTF; j_gene: TRBJ1-2; d_gene: .; abundance: .; v_gene: TRBV20-1; len: 15
CDR3nt: TGTGCCAGCAGTTTGATAGGGTTGGCTTTCTTT; CDR3aa: CASSLIGLAFF; j_gene: TRBJ1-1; d_gene: .; abundance: many; v_gene: TRBV12-3/TRBV12-4; len: 11
CDR3nt: TGTGCCAGCAGCCAAGAACGGGACAGGGAGAGGACAGATACGCAGTATTTT; CDR3aa: CASSQERDRERTDTQYF; j_gene: TRBJ2-3; d_gene: TRBD1; abundance: .; v_gene: TRBV3-1; len: 17
CDR3nt: TGTGCCATCAGTGACCCGGGGAGTTTTAACGATGAGCAGTTCTTC; CDR3aa: CAISDPGSFNDEQFF; j_gene: TRBJ2-1; d_gene: .; abundance: many; v_gene: TRBV10-3; len: 15
CDR3nt: TGTGCCAGCAGTTTCCCCGGGACAGGGGGGGCTGGCTACACCTTC; CDR3aa: CASSFPGTGGAGYTF; j_gene: TRBJ1-2; d_gene: TRBD1; abundance: .; v_gene: TRBV28; len: 15
CDR3nt: TGTGCCACCAGTGACCGACGGACAGGGGCAGGGGAGACCCAGTACTTC; CDR3aa: CATSDRRTGAGETQYF; j_gene: TRBJ2-5; d_gene: TRBD1; abundance: few; v_gene: TRBV24-1; len: 16
CDR3nt: TGTGCCAGCGTTACAGGGGATACGTTAGACACTGAAGCTTTCTTT; CDR3aa: CASVTGDTLDTEAFF; j_gene: TRBJ1-1; d_gene: TRBD1; abundance: few; v_gene: TRBV25-1; len: 15
CDR3nt: TGCAGCGCTCGGTTTAATGAAAAACTGTTTTTT; CDR3aa: CSARFNEKLFF; j_gene: TRBJ1-4; d_gene: .; abundance: many; v_gene: TRBV29-1; len: 11
CDR3nt: TGTGCCAGCAGCTTACCTAGAGAGCTCAATGAGCAGTTCTTC; CDR3aa: CASSLPRELNEQFF; j_gene: TRBJ2-1; d_gene: .; abundance: many; v_gene: TRBV7-9; len: 14
CDR3nt: TGTGCCAGCAGCATCCCGACAGGGGACAATTCACCCCTCCACTTT; CDR3aa: CASSIPTGDNSPLHF; j_gene: TRBJ1-6; d_gene: TRBD1; abundance: many; v_gene: TRBV11-2; len: 15
CDR3nt: TGTGCCAGCAGGGGGACCGGGAATCAGCCCCAGCATTTT; CDR3aa: CASRGTGNQPQHF; j_gene: TRBJ1-5; d_gene: .; abundance: few; v_gene: TRBV7-2; len: 13
CDR3nt: TGTGCCAGCTCATCCGGCCGGACGAACACCGGGGAGCTGTTTTTT; CDR3aa: CASSSGRTNTGELFF; j_gene: TRBJ2-2; d_gene: .; abundance: many; v_gene: TRBV18; len: 15
CDR3nt: TGTGCCAGCAGCTTGGATGGGGAAGGGACCCAGTACTTC; CDR3aa: CASSLDGEGTQYF; j_gene: TRBJ2-5; d_gene: .; abundance: .; v_gene: TRBV5-8; len: 13
CDR3nt: TGTGCCAGCAGCTGGGGACAGACCAACGCAGATACGCAGTATTTT; CDR3aa: CASSWGQTNADTQYF; j_gene: TRBJ2-3; d_gene: TRBD1; abundance: .; v_gene: TRBV11-2; len: 15
CDR3nt: TGTGCCAGCAGCACCGGTTCGAGCGGGGCCTCAGATACGCAGTATTTT; CDR3aa: CASSTGSSGASDTQYF; j_gene: TRBJ2-3; d_gene: TRBD2; abundance: .; v_gene: TRBV5-5; len: 16
CDR3nt: TGTGCCACCAGCACCGGGGTTAGCGGGAGTGCAGATACGCAGTATTTT; CDR3aa: CATSTGVSGSADTQYF; j_gene: TRBJ2-3; d_gene: TRBD2; abundance: few; v_gene: TRBV10-3; len: 16
CDR3nt: TGTGCCAGCAGCGAACCAGCGGGGCAAGAGACCCAGTACTTC; CDR3aa: CASSEPAGQETQYF; j_gene: TRBJ2-5; d_gene: TRBD2; abundance: .; v_gene: TRBV13; len: 14
CDR3nt: TGTGCCAGCAGTTACTCCCGCAAACAGGGTGAGGGCTACACCTTC; CDR3aa: CASSYSRKQGEGYTF; j_gene: TRBJ1-2; d_gene: .; abundance: few; v_gene: TRBV6-5; len: 15
CDR3nt: TGTGCCACCCGCCCCGCAGGCCGGGGGATCGAGCAGTACTTC; CDR3aa: CATRPAGRGIEQYF; j_gene: TRBJ2-7; d_gene: .; abundance: few; v_gene: TRBV2; len: 14
CDR3nt: TGCAGTGCTAGAGGGTCCTGGTTGGGGGAGCAGTTCTTC; CDR3aa: CSARGSWLGEQFF; j_gene: TRBJ2-1; d_gene: .; abundance: .; v_gene: TRBV20-1; len: 13
CDR3nt: TGTGCCATCAGTGAGTCAGGGGGAGCTAATGAAAAACTGTTTTTT; CDR3aa: CAISESGGANEKLFF; j_gene: TRBJ1-4; d_gene: .; abundance: many; v_gene: TRBV10-3; len: 15
CDR3nt: TGTGCCAGCAGTGAAGCGCTTGTGCCCCAAGAGACCCAGTACTTC; CDR3aa: CASSEALVPQETQYF; j_gene: TRBJ2-5; d_gene: .; abundance: many; v_gene: TRBV2; len: 15
CDR3nt: TGTGCCATCAGTGAGTCCTCCGGGGGCTACACCTTC; CDR3aa: CAISESSGGYTF; j_gene: TRBJ1-2; d_gene: .; abundance: .; v_gene: TRBV10-3; len: 12
CDR3nt: TGCAGCGTATCGGGGTGGGATGAGCAGTTCTTC; CDR3aa: CSVSGWDEQFF; j_gene: TRBJ2-1; d_gene: .; abundance: .; v_gene: TRBV29-1; len: 11
CDR3nt: TGTGCCAGCATAGGGCCCTTGGAGACTGAAGCTTTCTTT; CDR3aa: CASIGPLETEAFF; j_gene: TRBJ1-1; d_gene: .; abundance: .; v_gene: TRBV12-3/TRBV12-4; len: 13
CDR3nt: TGTGCCAGCAGCATAACAGGGGTTCTCGATTCACCCCTCCACTTT; CDR3aa: CASSITGVLDSPLHF; j_gene: TRBJ1-6; d_gene: TRBD1; abundance: many; v_gene: TRBV6-1; len: 15
CDR3nt: TGTGCCAGCAGTTTAGACGGACACTCCTACAATGAGCAGTTCTTC; CDR3aa: CASSLDGHSYNEQFF; j_gene: TRBJ2-1; d_gene: .; abundance: few; v_gene: TRBV5-5; len: 15
CDR3nt: TGCAGCGTTGAAGATAAAGGGGGTCTTAGGAATGAGCAGTTCTTC; CDR3aa: CSVEDKGGLRNEQFF; j_gene: TRBJ2-1; d_gene: .; abundance: .; v_gene: TRBV29-1; len: 15
CDR3nt: TGTGCCAGCAGTGTTACAGGGTCGGCGGATCAGCCCCAGCATTTT; CDR3aa: CASSVTGSADQPQHF; j_gene: TRBJ1-5; d_gene: .; abundance: many; v_gene: TRBV12-3/TRBV12-4; len: 15
CDR3nt: TGTGCCAGCAGTTTAGGTTGGCGGCTGGCCTACAATGAGCAGTTCTTC; CDR3aa: CASSLGWRLAYNEQFF; j_gene: TRBJ2-1; d_gene: .; abundance: many; v_gene: TRBV28; len: 16
CDR3nt: TGTGCCAGTAGTAGGGGAAGGTACGAGCAGTACTTC; CDR3aa: CASSRGRYEQYF; j_gene: TRBJ2-7; d_gene: .; abundance: few; v_gene: TRBV28; len: 12
CDR3nt: TGTGCCAGCAGCCAGACAGGGATCAATCAGCCCCAGCATTTT; CDR3aa: CASSQTGINQPQHF; j_gene: TRBJ1-5; d_gene: TRBD1; abundance: many; v_gene: TRBV5-6; len: 14
CDR3nt: TGTGCCAGCAGTTTTATGCCTTCCCCCGGGGAGCTGTTTTTT; CDR3aa: CASSFMPSPGELFF; j_gene: TRBJ2-2; d_gene: .; abundance: .; v_gene: TRBV12-3/TRBV12-4; len: 14
CDR3nt: TGCGCCAGCAGCTCATCGAACACTGAAGCTTTCTTT; CDR3aa: CASSSSNTEAFF; j_gene: TRBJ1-1; d_gene: .; abundance: .; v_gene: TRBV5-1; len: 12
CDR3nt: TGCGCCAGCAGCCGAATTGGGGGAGCGAACACCGGGGAGCTGTTTTTT; CDR3aa: CASSRIGGANTGELFF; j_gene: TRBJ2-2; d_gene: .; abundance: .; v_gene: TRBV5-1; len: 16